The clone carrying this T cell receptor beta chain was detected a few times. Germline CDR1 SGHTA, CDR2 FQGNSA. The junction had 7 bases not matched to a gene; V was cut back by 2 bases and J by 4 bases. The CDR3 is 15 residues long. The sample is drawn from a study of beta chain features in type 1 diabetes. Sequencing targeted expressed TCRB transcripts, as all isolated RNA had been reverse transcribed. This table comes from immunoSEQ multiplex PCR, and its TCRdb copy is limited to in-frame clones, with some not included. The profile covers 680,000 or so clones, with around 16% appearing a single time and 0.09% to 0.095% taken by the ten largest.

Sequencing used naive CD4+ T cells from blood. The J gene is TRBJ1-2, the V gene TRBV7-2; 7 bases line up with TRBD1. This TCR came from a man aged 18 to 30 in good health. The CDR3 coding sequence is TGTGCCAGCAGCTTACCGGGACAGCCAGTCTATGGCTACACCTTC. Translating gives CASSLPGQPVYGYTF. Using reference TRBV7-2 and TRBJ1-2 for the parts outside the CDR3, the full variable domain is GAGVSQSPSNKVTEKGKDVELRCDPISGHTALYWYRQSLGQGLEFLIYFQGNSAPDKSGLPSDRFSAERTGGSVSTLTIQRTQQEDSAVYLCASSLPGQPVYGYTFGSGTRLTVV.